Given below is one TCR beta chain in context. The libraries were made with immunoSEQ v3. Some clones are missing from TCRdb's copy, which holds only in-frame ones; the method was immunoSEQ multiplex PCR. The profile shows approximately 9,400 clones, 50% to 65% of them singletons. V was clipped by 0 bases and J by 5 bases, with 5 bases between them. The germline V gene has CDR1 SGHVS and CDR2 FNYEAQ. The CDR3 contains 13 residues. Time point specified: pre-treatment sample, taken before nivolumab and TIL therapy. Tumor tissue came from excised metastases, mostly pleural nodules or supraclavicular lymph nodes. These data come from a study of TIL therapy for anti-PD-1-resistant metastatic lung cancer.

This material consisted of tumor tissue, taken at baseline. The clonotype originates from a person aged 25 to 85 with non-small cell lung cancer. The chain combines TRBV7-6 with TRBJ1-5; no definite D call. CDR3 nucleotides: TGTGCCAGCAGCTTAGCGCCGCATCAGCCCCAGCATTTT. Translated, it gives CASSLAPHQPQHF.